These 8 T cell receptor beta chains were sequenced from one sample in a study of cytomegalovirus exposure and HLA in healthy donors. 13 Jbeta primers and 60 Vbeta primers were used for the PCR. The data were produced by immunoSEQ multiplex PCR, yet TCRdb's version contains in-frame clones alone and is incomplete. The repertoire holds 130,000 or so clones, around 57% seen once, with around 1.9% in the top ten. The source material was PBMCs. The receptor set was obtained from a male donor in good health and CMV-seronegative.

This CDR3 is CAWASGGADGNEQFF. The CDR3 DNA reads TGTGCCTGGGCTAGCGGGGGGGCGGATGGGAATGAGCAGTTCTTC. The V call is TRBV30, the J call TRBJ2-1; 12 nucleotides align to TRBD2. V was pared by 5 bases and J by 7 bases, with 9 bases of the junction left unmatched. Germline V lookup: CDR1 GTSNPN, CDR2 SVGIG (reference sequence). The CDR3 consists of 15 residues.

The V gene is TRBV11-3, the J gene TRBJ2-2; 12 positions match TRBD1. CDR3 length equals 17 residues. Germline loops: CDR1 SGHNT, CDR2 YENEEA. The trim removed 1 base at V and 8 bases at J, leaving 8 bases unmatched. This CDR3 reads CASSLVWDRGLPGELFF. The CDR3 DNA is TGTGCCAGCAGCTTAGTTTGGGACAGGGGGCTTCCGGGGGAGCTGTTTTTT.

The CDR3 DNA sequence: TGTGCCAGCATGAGCGCCAGACAGAATCGCTATGGCTACACCTTC. This sequence encodes CASMSARQNRYGYTF. The J gene is TRBJ1-2, the V gene TRBV6-5; D is perhaps TRBD1 (5 bases). Germline assignment: CDR1 MNHEY and CDR2 SVGAGI. V lost 7 bases and J lost 4, with 19 bases in between. The CDR3 sequence is 15 residues long.

The gene calls are TRBV2 and TRBJ1-3, with 8 bases aligning to TRBD1. V lost 2 bases, J lost 4 bases, and 4 bases stayed unmatched. The CDR3 sequence is 15 residues long. Germline V gene data show CDR1 as SNHLY and CDR2 as FYNNEI. As DNA, the CDR3 is TGTGCCAGCAGTGAATCCGGACAGGGAGGAAACACCATATATTTT. This encodes CASSESGQGGNTIYF.

This chain uses TRBV5-8 with TRBJ1-4; D unresolved. Trimming stripped 6 bases from V and 7 bases from J, with 19 bases between. CDR1 is SGHTS and CDR2 is YDEGEE in the germline V gene. The CDR3 spans 15 residues. CDR3 coding DNA: TGTGCCAGCACCCGTCTCCGGGGTCGAGGTGAAAAACTGTTTTTT. As protein: CASTRLRGRGEKLFF.

The chain carries TRBV9 and TRBJ1-3; 7 positions agree with TRBD1. CDR1 SGDLS and CDR2 YYNGEE come from the germline V gene. The CDR3 totals 14 residues. V was clipped by 3 bases and J by 0 bases; unmatched bases: 0. The CDR3 loop reads CASSDRGSGNTIYF. The DNA of the CDR3 is TGTGCCAGCAGCGACAGGGGCTCTGGAAACACCATATATTTT.

The chain carries TRBV28 and TRBJ2-7, with TRBD2 identical over 7 bases. CDR1 and CDR2 (germline): MDHEN, SYDVKM. V trimming: 2 bases; J trimming: 1 base; junction bases outside the gene matches: 8. The length of the CDR3 is 16 residues. The CDR3: CASSLAGARQSYEQYF. In DNA form, the CDR3 reads TGTGCCAGCAGTTTAGCGGGAGCCAGACAGTCCTACGAGCAGTACTTC.

CDR3 protein: CASSSGLRNEQFF. The CDR3 nucleotides are TGTGCCAGCAGCTCGGGACTTCGGAATGAGCAGTTCTTC. V and J are TRBV7-2 and TRBJ2-1; D may be TRBD2 (6 bases). V dropped 4 bases and J dropped 7 bases, with 11 bases sitting between them. The CDR3 length is 13 residues. Germline loops: CDR1 SGHTA, CDR2 FQGNSA.